The rows below give T cell receptor beta chains drawn from one sample of a study of human T cells and chemical hapten exposure. TCRdb used MiXCR to reprocess the RACE reads, holding one entry per CDR3 protein. Of more than 65,000 distinct CDR3 sequences in the sample, 7.5% to 9.5% were seen once. The sample was whole blood, taken in connection with sensitization to the hapten diphenylcyclopropenone (DPC). All receptors come from a woman in her twenties or thirties with alopecia areata. Some clones in this sample may be carry-over from other donors' samples. Both conserved end residues are part of each CDR3. The D gene is left open where the match is weak. Expanded clones get a size class; other rows say once, few or many, or leave the size out.

size,D,V,length,J,DNA,CDR3
few,.,TRBV2,15,TRBJ2-3,TGTGCCAGCACAGGTGGGATACCTAGCACAGATACGCAGTATTTT,CASTGGIPSTDTQYF
few,.,TRBV7-9,13,TRBJ1-2,TGTGCCAGCAGCCCAGGAGATGGAGGCCTATTCACCTTC,CASSPGDGGLFTF
many,TRBD1,TRBV6-1,18,TRBJ1-2,TGTGCCAGCACCATACCCGGGACAGGTATAATCGGGTCCGATGGCTACACCTTC,CASTIPGTGIIGSDGYTF
many,.,TRBV7-9,15,TRBJ2-2,TGTGCCAGCAGCTCCGGTCCGAAGAACACCGGGGAGCTGTTTTTT,CASSSGPKNTGELFF
.,.,TRBV12-3/TRBV12-4,14,TRBJ1-1,TGTGCCAGCAGTTTAGCGTGGGCCCACCCTGAAGCTTTCTTT,CASSLAWAHPEAFF
many,.,TRBV7-9,14,TRBJ2-3,TGTGCCAGCAGCTTAACCGCCGGGACAGATACGCAGTATTTT,CASSLTAGTDTQYF
many,.,TRBV20-1,16,TRBJ2-1,TGCAGTGCCCCCAGAGCCTACAGCTTCTCCTACAATGAGCAGTTCTTC,CSAPRAYSFSYNEQFF
many,.,TRBV7-9,15,TRBJ1-1,TGTGCCAGCAGCGACCCGACAGGAGCTAACACTGAAGCTTTCTTT,CASSDPTGANTEAFF
few,TRBD1,TRBV11-2,16,TRBJ1-4,TGTGCCAGCAGCCCTGGACAGGGGGCCCGGGGTGAAAAACTGTTTTTT,CASSPGQGARGEKLFF
many,TRBD1,TRBV2,13,TRBJ1-6,TGTGCCAGCAGTCCAGGACAGGGAAGGGCCCTCCACTTT,CASSPGQGRALHF
many,.,TRBV29-1,9,TRBJ1-1,TGCAGTAACACGGGGGAAGCTTTCTTT,CSNTGEAFF
many,TRBD2,TRBV9,18,TRBJ2-3,TGTGCCAGCAGCCCCGGACTAGCGGGGGGCCTTAGCACAGATACGCAGTATTTT,CASSPGLAGGLSTDTQYF
.,.,TRBV6-5,15,TRBJ1-1,TGTGCCAGCAGTTTAGCGGGACTGCTGAACACTGAAGCTTTCTTT,CASSLAGLLNTEAFF
.,.,TRBV20-1,15,TRBJ1-2,TGCAGTGCTAGAGATCAAGGGGGGCCGCTATATGGCTACACCTTC,CSARDQGGPLYGYTF
few,.,TRBV6-5,13,TRBJ1-5,TGTGCCAGCAGAGCGGAGTCGGATCAGCCCCAGCATTTT,CASRAESDQPQHF
few,TRBD1,TRBV18,16,TRBJ1-2,TGTGCCAGCTCACCACCAAGGACAGGGGAACTCTATGGCTACACCTTC,CASSPPRTGELYGYTF
few,.,TRBV3-1,15,TRBJ1-1,TGTGCCAGCAGTTCGGTGGGTCGAAAGAACACTGAAGCTTTCTTT,CASSSVGRKNTEAFF
.,.,TRBV10-3,15,TRBJ1-2,TGTGCCATCAGTACAGGCCCGAGGGAAAACTATGGCTACACCTTC,CAISTGPRENYGYTF
.,.,TRBV2,13,TRBJ2-2,TGTGCCAGCAATAGGGCCGACGGCGGGGAGCTGTTTTTT,CASNRADGGELFF
.,TRBD1,TRBV2,15,TRBJ1-2,TGTGCCAGCAGGGAAGGGACAGCGCATCTATGGGGCTACACCTTC,CASREGTAHLWGYTF
.,.,TRBV20-1,12,TRBJ2-7,TGCAGTGCTATGGGCAACGACTACGAGCAGTACTTC,CSAMGNDYEQYF
.,.,TRBV2,16,TRBJ2-5,TGTGCCAGCAGCGCCTTTCTAGCGACCCCACAAGAGACCCAGTACTTC,CASSAFLATPQETQYF
many,.,TRBV20-1,14,TRBJ1-5,TGCAGTGCTAGTCTGCAGGGCGACAACCAGCCCCAGCATTTT,CSASLQGDNQPQHF
.,.,TRBV2,14,TRBJ1-5,TGTGCCAGCCAAGGGGAGAGTGGCAATCAGCCCCAGCATTTT,CASQGESGNQPQHF
many,.,TRBV5-1,15,TRBJ1-4,TGCGCCAGCAGCCTCCTGGGGCAAGGTGATGAAAAACTGTTTTTT,CASSLLGQGDEKLFF
many,.,TRBV27,16,TRBJ1-6,TGTGCCAGCAGTTTTCGGCGAGGGACAATTGTATCACCCCTCCACTTT,CASSFRRGTIVSPLHF
few,.,TRBV12-3/TRBV12-4,14,TRBJ1-1,TGTGCCAGCAGTTTTGCCCGGGAGCCGGTTGAAGCTTTCTTT,CASSFAREPVEAFF
many,.,TRBV20-1,11,TRBJ2-1,TGCAGTGCCACCCCCTACAATGAGCAGTTCTTC,CSATPYNEQFF
few,.,TRBV2,14,TRBJ1-1,TGTGCCAGCAGTGTACAGCAATCCTACACTGAAGCTTTCTTT,CASSVQQSYTEAFF
few,.,TRBV12-3/TRBV12-4,14,TRBJ2-3,TGTGCCAGCAGTGCCGGGACTTGTTCAGATACGCAGTATTTT,CASSAGTCSDTQYF
.,TRBD2,TRBV5-6,15,TRBJ2-7,TGTGCCAGCAGCATGACGGGACTAGCGGACTACGAGCAGTACTTC,CASSMTGLADYEQYF
many,TRBD1,TRBV18,13,TRBJ2-3,TGTGCCAGCGCGCAGGGGGAGACAGATACGCAGTATTTT,CASAQGETDTQYF
.,TRBD2,TRBV5-1,17,TRBJ2-1,TGCGCCAGCAGCGTACAAAGCGGGGGGGCCTCCTACAATGAGCAGTTCTTC,CASSVQSGGASYNEQFF
few,TRBD1,TRBV2,14,TRBJ1-6,TGTGCCAGCAGCGCGACAGGGTCTAATTCACCCCTCCACTTT,CASSATGSNSPLHF
many,.,TRBV5-1,14,TRBJ2-5,TGCGCCAGCAGCTCCGGGGACAAACAAGAGACCCAGTACTTC,CASSSGDKQETQYF
many,TRBD1,TRBV4-1,15,TRBJ2-7,TGCGCCAGCAGCCAATTCCCAGGGGGCACCTACGAGCAGTACTTC,CASSQFPGGTYEQYF
many,.,TRBV6-4,13,TRBJ1-4,TGTGCCAGCAGTGACTCTCCGGGCCATCAACTGTTTTTT,CASSDSPGHQLFF
.,.,TRBV11-3,15,TRBJ2-6,TGTGCCAGCAGCTTAGATTCTACTGGGGCCAACGTCCTGACTTTC,CASSLDSTGANVLTF
few,.,TRBV7-2,14,TRBJ1-1,TGTGCCAGCAGCTTAGGGGCCGTATACACTGAAGCTTTCTTT,CASSLGAVYTEAFF
many,.,TRBV12-3/TRBV12-4,14,TRBJ1-6,TGTGCCAGCAACTCGCGGGGCTATAATTCACCCCTCCACTTT,CASNSRGYNSPLHF
many,TRBD2,TRBV12-3/TRBV12-4,16,TRBJ2-1,TGTGCCAGCAGTCCACCTTTTGCGGGGGGCCTGAATGAGCAGTTCTTC,CASSPPFAGGLNEQFF
few,.,TRBV7-3,15,TRBJ2-3,TGTGCCAGCAGCTTAGGGCGAGTTCTCACAGATACGCAGTATTTT,CASSLGRVLTDTQYF
many,TRBD2,TRBV6-6,15,TRBJ2-3,TGTGCCAGCAGCTTAACTAGCGGGGTTTCAGATACGCAGTATTTT,CASSLTSGVSDTQYF
few,TRBD1,TRBV12-3/TRBV12-4,15,TRBJ1-5,TGTGCCAGCAGGCAAACAGGGGGTCCGAATCAGCCCCAGCATTTT,CASRQTGGPNQPQHF
many,.,TRBV12-3/TRBV12-4,15,TRBJ2-1,TGTGCCAGCGGGGTCCCCGGGACTTCGCGTGAGGAGCAGTTCTTC,CASGVPGTSREEQFF
many,.,TRBV19,13,TRBJ2-5,TGTGCCAGTAGCAGGGGCTTACAAGAGACCCAGTACTTC,CASSRGLQETQYF
.,.,TRBV15,16,TRBJ2-1,.,CATSILGLSSYNEQFF
.,TRBD1,TRBV2,14,TRBJ1-5,TGTGCCAGCCAGACAGGGGCAGGCAATCAGCCCCAGCATTTT,CASQTGAGNQPQHF
many,TRBD1,TRBV29-1,11,TRBJ2-1,TGCAGCGGCGGTGACAGGGGGCTGACGTTCTTC,CSGGDRGLTFF
.,.,TRBV15,15,TRBJ2-7,TGTGCCACCTCTAAAACTCTTCTGGGCTCCTACGAGCAGTACTTC,CATSKTLLGSYEQYF
.,.,TRBV19,16,TRBJ1-1,TGTGCCAGTGGGATGGGGATAGTAAGCGGGAACACTGAAGCTTTCTTT,CASGMGIVSGNTEAFF